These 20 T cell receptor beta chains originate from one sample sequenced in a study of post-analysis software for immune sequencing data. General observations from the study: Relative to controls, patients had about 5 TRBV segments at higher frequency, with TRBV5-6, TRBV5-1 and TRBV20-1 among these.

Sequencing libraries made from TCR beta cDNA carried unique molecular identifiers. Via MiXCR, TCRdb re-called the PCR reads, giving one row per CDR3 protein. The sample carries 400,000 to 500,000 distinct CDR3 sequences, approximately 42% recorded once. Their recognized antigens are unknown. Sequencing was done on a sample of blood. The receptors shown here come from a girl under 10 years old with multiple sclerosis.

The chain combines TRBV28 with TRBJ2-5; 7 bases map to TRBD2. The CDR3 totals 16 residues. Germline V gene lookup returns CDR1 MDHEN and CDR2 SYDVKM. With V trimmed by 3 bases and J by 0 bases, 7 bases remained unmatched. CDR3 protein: CASSFGPAGNQETQYF. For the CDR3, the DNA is TGTGCCAGCAGTTTCGGTCCAGCGGGGAACCAAGAGACCCAGTACTTC.

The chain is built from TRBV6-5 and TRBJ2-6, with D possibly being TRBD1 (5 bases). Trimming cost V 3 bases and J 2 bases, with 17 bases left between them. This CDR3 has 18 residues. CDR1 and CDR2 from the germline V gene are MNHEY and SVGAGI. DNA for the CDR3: TGTGCCAGCAGTTATTGGGTCCCGGTGGACACTGGGGCCAACGTCCTGACTTTC. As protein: CASSYWVPVDTGANVLTF.

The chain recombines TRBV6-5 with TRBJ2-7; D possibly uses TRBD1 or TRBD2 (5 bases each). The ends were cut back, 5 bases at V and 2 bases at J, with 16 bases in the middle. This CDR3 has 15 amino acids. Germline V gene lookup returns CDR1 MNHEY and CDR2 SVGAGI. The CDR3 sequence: CASSRNRDGTYEQYF. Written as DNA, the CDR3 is TGTGCCAGCAGTAGGAACCGGGACGGTACCTACGAGCAGTACTTC.

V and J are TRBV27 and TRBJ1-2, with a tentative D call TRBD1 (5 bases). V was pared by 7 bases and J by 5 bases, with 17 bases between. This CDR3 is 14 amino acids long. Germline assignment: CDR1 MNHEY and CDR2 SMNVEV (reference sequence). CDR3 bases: TGTGCCAGCATTTTTCGGGGGATAGGATATGGCTACACCTTC. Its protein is CASIFRGIGYGYTF.

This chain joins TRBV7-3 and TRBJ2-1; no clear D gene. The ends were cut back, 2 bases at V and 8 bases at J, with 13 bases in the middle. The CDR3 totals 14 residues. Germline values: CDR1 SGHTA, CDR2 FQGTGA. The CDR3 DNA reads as TGTGCCAGCAGCTTATCATGTCTGGTCTATGAGCAGTTCTTC. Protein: CASSLSCLVYEQFF. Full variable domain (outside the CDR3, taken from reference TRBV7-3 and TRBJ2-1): GAGVSQTPSNKVTEKGKYVELRCDPISGHTALYWYRQSLGQGPEFLIYFQGTGAADDSGLPNDRFFAVRPEGSVSTLKIQRTERGDSAVYLCASSLSCLVYEQFFGPGTRLTVL.

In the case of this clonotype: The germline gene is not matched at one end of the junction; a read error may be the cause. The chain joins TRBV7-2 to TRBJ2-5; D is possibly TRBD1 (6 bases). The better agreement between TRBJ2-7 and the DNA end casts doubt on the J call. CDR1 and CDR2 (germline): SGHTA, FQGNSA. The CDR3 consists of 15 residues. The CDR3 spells CASGLAGTYFDEQYF. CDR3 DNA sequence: TGTGCCAGCGGCTTAGCCGGGACATACTTCGACGAGCAGTACTTC.

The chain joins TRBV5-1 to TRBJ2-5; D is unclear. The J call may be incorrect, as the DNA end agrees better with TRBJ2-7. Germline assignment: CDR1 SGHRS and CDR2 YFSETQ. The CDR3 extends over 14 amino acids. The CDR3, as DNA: TGCGCCAGCAGCTTAAGGGCCACAGCCTACGAGCAGTACTTC. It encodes CASSLRATAYEQYF.

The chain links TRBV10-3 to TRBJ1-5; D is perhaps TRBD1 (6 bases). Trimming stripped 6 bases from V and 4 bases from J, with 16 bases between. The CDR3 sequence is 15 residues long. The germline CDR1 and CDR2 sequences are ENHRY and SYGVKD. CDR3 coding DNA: TGTGCCATCAGCCGGACAGAGGACCTTAATCAGCCCCAGCATTTT. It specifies CAISRTEDLNQPQHF.

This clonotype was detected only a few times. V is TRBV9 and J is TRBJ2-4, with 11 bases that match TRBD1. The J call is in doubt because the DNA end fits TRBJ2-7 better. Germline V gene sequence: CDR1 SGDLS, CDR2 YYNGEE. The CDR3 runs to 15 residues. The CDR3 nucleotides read TGTGCCAGCAGCGTAGCGGGACAGGGGGCCTACGAGCAGTACTTC. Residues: CASSVAGQGAYEQYF.

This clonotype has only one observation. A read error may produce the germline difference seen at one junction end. CDR3 in amino acids: CANSLQGTEDEQYF. DNA of the CDR3: TGCGCCAACAGCTTGCAGGGGACTGAGGACGAGCAGTACTTC. The chain has TRBV5-1 and TRBJ2-7, with D tentatively TRBD1 or TRBD2 (6 bases each). The CDR3 length is 14 residues. Germline-derived CDR1 and CDR2 are SGHRS and YFSETQ.

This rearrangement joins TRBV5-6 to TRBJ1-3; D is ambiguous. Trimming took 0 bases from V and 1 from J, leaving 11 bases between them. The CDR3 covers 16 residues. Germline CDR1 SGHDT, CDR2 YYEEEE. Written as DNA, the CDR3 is TGTGCCAGCAGCTTGGGGCCGGGAGCATCTGGAAACACCATATATTTT. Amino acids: CASSLGPGASGNTIYF. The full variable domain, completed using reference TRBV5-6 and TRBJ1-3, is DAGVTQSPTHLIKTRGQQVTLRCSPKSGHDTVSWYQQALGQGPQFIFQYYEEEERQRGNFPDRFSGHQFPNYSSELNVNALLLGDSALYLCASSLGPGASGNTIYFGEGSWLTVV.

Written as DNA, the CDR3 is TGCGCCAGCAGCCCCGGGACTAGCGACACCTACGAGCAGTACTTC. It is translated as CASSPGTSDTYEQYF. The rearrangement uses TRBV4-3 and TRBJ2-7, with 10 bases lining up with TRBD2. CDR1 and CDR2 (germline): LGHNA, YSLEER. V gave up 4 bases and J gave up 2 bases; unmatched junction bases: 5. The CDR3 loop spans 15 amino acids.

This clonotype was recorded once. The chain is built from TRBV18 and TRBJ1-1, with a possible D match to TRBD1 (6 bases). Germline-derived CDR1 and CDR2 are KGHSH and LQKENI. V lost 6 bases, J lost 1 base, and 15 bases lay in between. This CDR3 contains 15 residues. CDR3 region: CASSLRGGANTEAFF. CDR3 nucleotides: TGTGCCAGCTCTCTTCGTGGGGGCGCGAACACTGAAGCTTTCTTT.

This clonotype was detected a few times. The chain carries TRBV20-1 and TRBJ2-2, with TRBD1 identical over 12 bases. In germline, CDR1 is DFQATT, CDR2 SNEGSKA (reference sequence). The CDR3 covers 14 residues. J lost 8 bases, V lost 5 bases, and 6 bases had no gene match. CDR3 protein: CSAPGQGAGGELFF. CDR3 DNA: TGCAGTGCTCCGGGACAGGGGGCGGGAGGGGAGCTGTTTTTT.

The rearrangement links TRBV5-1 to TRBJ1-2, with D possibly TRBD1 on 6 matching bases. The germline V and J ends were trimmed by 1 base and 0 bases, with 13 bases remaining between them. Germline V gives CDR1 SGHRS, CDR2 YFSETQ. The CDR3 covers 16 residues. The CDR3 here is CASSLTGTPSNYGYTF. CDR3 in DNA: TGCGCCAGCAGCTTGACAGGGACCCCCTCTAACTATGGCTACACCTTC.

The CDR3 DNA reads TGTGCCAGCCTCGCATCACCGGACAGGGTACACGGGCAGTACTTC. Translation gives CASLASPDRVHGQYF. V and J are TRBV6-5 and TRBJ2-7; 8 bases are a match to TRBD1. J was trimmed by 9 bases and V by 8 bases; bases with no gene match: 18. The CDR3 length is 15 residues. Germline values: CDR1 MNHEY, CDR2 SVGAGI.

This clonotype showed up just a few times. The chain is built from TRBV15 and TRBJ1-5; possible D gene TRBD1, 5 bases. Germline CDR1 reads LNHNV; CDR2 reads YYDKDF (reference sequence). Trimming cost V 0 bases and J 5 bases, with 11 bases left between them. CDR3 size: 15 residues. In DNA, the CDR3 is TGTGCCACCAGCAGAGACCCCGACAGTTATCAGCCCCAGCATTTT. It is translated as CATSRDPDSYQPQHF. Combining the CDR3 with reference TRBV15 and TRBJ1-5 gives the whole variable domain DAMVIQNPRYQVTQFGKPVTLSCSQTLNHNVMYWYQQKSSQAPKLLFHYYDKDFNNEADTPDNFQSRRPNTSFCFLDIRSPGLGDTAMYLCATSRDPDSYQPQHFGDGTRLSIL.

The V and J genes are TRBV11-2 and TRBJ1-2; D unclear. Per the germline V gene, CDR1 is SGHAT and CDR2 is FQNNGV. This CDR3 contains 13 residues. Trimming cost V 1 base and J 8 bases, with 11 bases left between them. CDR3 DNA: TGTGCCAGCAGCTTAGGCGGACTTGACGGCTACACCTTC. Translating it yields CASSLGGLDGYTF. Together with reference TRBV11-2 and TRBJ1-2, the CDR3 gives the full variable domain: EAGVAQSPRYKIIEKRQSVAFWCNPISGHATLYWYQQILGQGPKLLIQFQNNGVVDDSQLPKDRFSAERLKGVDSTLKIQPAKLEDSAVYLCASSLGGLDGYTFGSGTRLTVV.

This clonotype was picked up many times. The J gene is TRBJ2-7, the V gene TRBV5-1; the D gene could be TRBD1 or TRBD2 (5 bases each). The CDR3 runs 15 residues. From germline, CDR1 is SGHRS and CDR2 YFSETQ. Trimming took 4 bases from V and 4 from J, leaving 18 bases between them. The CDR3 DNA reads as TGCGCCAGCAGCATGAGGGACCTCTCGTCTTACGAGCAGTACTTC. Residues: CASSMRDLSSYEQYF.

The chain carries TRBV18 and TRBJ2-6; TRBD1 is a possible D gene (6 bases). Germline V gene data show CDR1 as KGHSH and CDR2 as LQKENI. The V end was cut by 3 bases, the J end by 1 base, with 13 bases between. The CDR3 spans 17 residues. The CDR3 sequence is CASSPQTGSSGANVLTF. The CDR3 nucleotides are TGTGCCAGCTCACCCCAGACAGGATCTTCTGGGGCCAACGTCCTGACTTTC.